The clone carrying this T cell receptor (beta chain) was counted between two and nine times. Other DNA sequences within the sample encode an identical CDR3. The sample is drawn from a study of blood T cell repertoires in COVID-19. CDR3 length: 14 amino acids. Germline V gene lookup returns CDR1 SGDLS and CDR2 YYNGEE. V gave up 1 base and J gave up 0 bases, with 5 bases separating them. Here immunoSEQ multiplex PCR was the method, and the copy in TCRdb shows in-frame clones only, minus some. The sample carries approximately 330,000 clones, about 90% recorded once. This clonotype was obtained from a woman in her thirties or forties with COVID-19, enrolled during active disease. V usage is TRBV9 and J usage is TRBJ1-3, with a weak D call TRBD1 (5 bases). The sequencing input was peripheral blood. The CDR3 sequence is CASSVQGSGNTIYF. CDR3 in DNA: TGTGCCAGCAGCGTACAGGGCTCTGGAAACACCATATATTTT.